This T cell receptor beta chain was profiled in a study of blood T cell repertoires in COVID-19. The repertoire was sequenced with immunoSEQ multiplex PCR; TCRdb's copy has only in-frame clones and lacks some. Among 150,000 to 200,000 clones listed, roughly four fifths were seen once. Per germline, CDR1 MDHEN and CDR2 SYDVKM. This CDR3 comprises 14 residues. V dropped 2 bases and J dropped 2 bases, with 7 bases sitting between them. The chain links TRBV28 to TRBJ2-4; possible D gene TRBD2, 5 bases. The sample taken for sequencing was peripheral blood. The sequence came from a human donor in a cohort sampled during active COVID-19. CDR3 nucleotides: TGTGCCAGCAGTTTAGGAGGAACCAAAAACATTCAGTACTTC. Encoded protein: CASSLGGTKNIQYF.